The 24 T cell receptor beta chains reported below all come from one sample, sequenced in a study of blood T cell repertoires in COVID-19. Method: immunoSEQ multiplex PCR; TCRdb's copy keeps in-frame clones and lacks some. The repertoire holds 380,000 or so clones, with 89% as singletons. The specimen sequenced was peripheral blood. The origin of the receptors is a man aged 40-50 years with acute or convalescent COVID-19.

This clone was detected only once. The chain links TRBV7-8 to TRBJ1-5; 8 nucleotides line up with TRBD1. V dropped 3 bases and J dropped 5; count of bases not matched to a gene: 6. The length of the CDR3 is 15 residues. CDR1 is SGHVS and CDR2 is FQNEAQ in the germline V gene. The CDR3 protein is CASSFRQGTHQPQHF. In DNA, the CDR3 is TGTGCCAGCAGCTTTCGACAGGGGACGCATCAGCCCCAGCATTTT.

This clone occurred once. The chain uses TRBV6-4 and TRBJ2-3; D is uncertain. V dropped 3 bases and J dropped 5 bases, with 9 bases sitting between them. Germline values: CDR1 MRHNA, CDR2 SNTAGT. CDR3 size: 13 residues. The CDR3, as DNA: TGTGCCAGCAGTGATTCCATCGGAGATACGCAGTATTTT. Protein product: CASSDSIGDTQYF.

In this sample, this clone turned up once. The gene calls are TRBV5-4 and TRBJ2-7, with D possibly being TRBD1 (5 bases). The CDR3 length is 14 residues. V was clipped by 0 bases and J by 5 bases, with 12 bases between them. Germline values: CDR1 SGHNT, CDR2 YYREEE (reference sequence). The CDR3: CASSLVGRAHEQYF. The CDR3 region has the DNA TGTGCCAGCAGCTTGGTGGGCAGGGCGCACGAGCAGTACTTC.

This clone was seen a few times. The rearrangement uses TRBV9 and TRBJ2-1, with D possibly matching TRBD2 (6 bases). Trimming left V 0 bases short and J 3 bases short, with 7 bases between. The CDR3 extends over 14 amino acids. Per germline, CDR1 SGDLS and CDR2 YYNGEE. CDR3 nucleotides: TGTGCCAGCAGCGTAGCGGGAGACTACAATGAGCAGTTCTTC. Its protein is CASSVAGDYNEQFF.

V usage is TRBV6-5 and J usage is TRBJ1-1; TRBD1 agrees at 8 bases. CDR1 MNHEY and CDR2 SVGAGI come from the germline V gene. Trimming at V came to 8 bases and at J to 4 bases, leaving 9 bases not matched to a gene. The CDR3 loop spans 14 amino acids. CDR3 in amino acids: CASDRGTGGTEAFF. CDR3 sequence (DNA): TGTGCCAGCGATCGGGGCACAGGGGGCACTGAAGCTTTCTTT.

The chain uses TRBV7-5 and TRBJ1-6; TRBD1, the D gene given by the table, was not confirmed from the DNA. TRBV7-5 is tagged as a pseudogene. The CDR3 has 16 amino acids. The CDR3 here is CARSLGPGHRASPLHF. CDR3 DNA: TGTGCCAGAAGCTTAGGGCCCGGACATAGGGCTTCACCCCTCCACTTT.

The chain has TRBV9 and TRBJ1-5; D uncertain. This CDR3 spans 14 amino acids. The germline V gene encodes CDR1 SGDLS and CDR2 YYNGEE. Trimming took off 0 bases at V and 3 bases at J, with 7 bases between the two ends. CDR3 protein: CASSVDEYNQPQHF. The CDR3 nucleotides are TGTGCCAGCAGCGTAGATGAGTACAATCAGCCCCAGCATTTT.

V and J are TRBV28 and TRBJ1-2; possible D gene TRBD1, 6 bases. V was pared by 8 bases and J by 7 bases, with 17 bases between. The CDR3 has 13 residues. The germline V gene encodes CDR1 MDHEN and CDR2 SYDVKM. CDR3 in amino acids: CASFTGSWGGYTF. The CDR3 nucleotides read TGTGCCAGCTTCACAGGGAGCTGGGGTGGCTACACCTTC.

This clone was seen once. The CDR3 spells CATSRVQGTGELFF. The CDR3 coding sequence is TGTGCCACCAGCAGAGTACAGGGTACCGGGGAGCTGTTTTTT. J is TRBJ2-2 and V is TRBV15; maybe TRBD1 (6 bases). The V end was cut by 1 base, the J end by 5 bases, with 8 bases between. This CDR3 is built from 14 residues. Germline V gives CDR1 LNHNV, CDR2 YYDKDF (reference sequence).

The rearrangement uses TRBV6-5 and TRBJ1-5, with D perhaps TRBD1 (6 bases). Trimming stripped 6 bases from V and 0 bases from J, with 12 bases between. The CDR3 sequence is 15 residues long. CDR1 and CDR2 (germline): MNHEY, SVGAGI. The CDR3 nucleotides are TGTGCCAGCAGGGATTGGACAGATAGCAATCAGCCCCAGCATTTT. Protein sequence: CASRDWTDSNQPQHF.

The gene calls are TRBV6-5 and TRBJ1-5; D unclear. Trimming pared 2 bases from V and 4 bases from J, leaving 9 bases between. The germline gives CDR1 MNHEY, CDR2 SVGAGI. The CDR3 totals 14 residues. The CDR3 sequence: CASSYAANNQPQHF. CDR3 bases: TGTGCCAGCAGTTACGCGGCAAATAATCAGCCCCAGCATTTT.

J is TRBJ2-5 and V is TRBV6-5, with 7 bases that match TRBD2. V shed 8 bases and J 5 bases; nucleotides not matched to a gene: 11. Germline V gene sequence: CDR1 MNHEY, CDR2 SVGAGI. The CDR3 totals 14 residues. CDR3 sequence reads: CASPGLAVSETQYF. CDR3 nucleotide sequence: TGTGCCAGCCCAGGGCTAGCGGTTTCGGAGACCCAGTACTTC.

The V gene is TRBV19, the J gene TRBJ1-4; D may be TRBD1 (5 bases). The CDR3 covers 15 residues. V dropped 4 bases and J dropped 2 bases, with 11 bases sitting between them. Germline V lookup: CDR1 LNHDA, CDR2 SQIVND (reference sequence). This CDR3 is CASSTQVVTNEKLFF. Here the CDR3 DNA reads TGTGCCAGTAGTACACAGGTTGTGACTAATGAAAAACTGTTTTTT.

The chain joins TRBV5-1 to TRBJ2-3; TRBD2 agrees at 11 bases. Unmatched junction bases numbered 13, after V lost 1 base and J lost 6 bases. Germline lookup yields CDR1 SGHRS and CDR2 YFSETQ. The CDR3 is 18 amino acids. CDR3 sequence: CASSLPIAGGPAYDTQYF. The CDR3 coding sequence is TGCGCCAGCAGCTTGCCAATAGCGGGAGGGCCGGCGTATGATACGCAGTATTTT.

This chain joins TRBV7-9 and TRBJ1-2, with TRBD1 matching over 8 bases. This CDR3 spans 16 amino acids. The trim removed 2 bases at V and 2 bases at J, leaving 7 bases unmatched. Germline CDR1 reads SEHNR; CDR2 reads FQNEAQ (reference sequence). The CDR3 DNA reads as TGTGCCAGCAGCTTACACAGGGGGAGAAACAACTATGGCTACACCTTC. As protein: CASSLHRGRNNYGYTF. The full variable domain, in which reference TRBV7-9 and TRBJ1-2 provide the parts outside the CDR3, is DTGVSQNPRHKITKRGQNVTFRCDPISEHNRLYWYRQTLGQGPEFLTYFQNEAQLEKSRLLSDRFSAERPKGSFSTLEIQRTEQGDSAMYLCASSLHRGRNNYGYTFGSGTRLTVV.

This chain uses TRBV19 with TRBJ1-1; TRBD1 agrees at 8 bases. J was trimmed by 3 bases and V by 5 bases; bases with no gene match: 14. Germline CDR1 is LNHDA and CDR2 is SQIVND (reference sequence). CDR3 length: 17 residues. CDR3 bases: TGTGCCAGTAGTGATGATAGGACAGGGCACAAAGACACTGAAGCTTTCTTT. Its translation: CASSDDRTGHKDTEAFF.

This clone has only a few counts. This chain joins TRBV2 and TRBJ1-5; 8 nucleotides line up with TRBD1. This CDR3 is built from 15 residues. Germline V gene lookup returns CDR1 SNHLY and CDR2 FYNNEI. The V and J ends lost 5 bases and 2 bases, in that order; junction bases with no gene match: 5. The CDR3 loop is CASSKTGVGNQPQHF. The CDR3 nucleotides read TGTGCCAGCAGTAAGACAGGGGTCGGCAATCAGCCCCAGCATTTT.

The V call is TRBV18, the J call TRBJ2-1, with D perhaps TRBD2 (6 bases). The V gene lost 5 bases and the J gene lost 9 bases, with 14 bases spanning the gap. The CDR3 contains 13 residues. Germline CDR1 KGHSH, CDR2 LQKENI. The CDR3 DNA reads TGTGCCAGCTCATACACGGGAGCAGGTGAGCAGTTCTTC. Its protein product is CASSYTGAGEQFF.

In DNA, the CDR3 is TGCAGCGCTTGGACAGGCTCTGGAAACACCATATATTTT. This codes for CSAWTGSGNTIYF. V and J are TRBV29-1 and TRBJ1-3; 7 nucleotides line up with TRBD1. From germline, CDR1 is SQVTM and CDR2 ANQGSEA. Germline trimming cut 7 bases from V and 0 bases from J; bases unmatched to any gene: 3. The CDR3 is 13 amino acids.

CDR3 bases: TGTGCCAGCAGTGAACTAGATACGCAGTATTTT. Translation gives CASSELDTQYF. V is TRBV2 and J is TRBJ2-3; D remains ambiguous. Germline CDR1 and CDR2: SNHLY and FYNNEI. This CDR3 is 11 amino acids long. Trimming left V 2 bases short and J 5 bases short, with 2 bases between.

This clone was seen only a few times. The CDR3 DNA follows: TGTGCCAGCAGCTTGGTATCCCGGACTAGCGGGAGTCTAAGCACAGATACGCAGTATTTT. Translating it yields CASSLVSRTSGSLSTDTQYF. The V and J genes are TRBV5-4 and TRBJ2-3, with 13 bases identical to TRBD2. The CDR3 runs 20 residues. Trimming cost V 0 bases and J 0 bases; bases outside gene matches: 10. The germline V gene has CDR1 SGHNT and CDR2 YYREEE (reference sequence).

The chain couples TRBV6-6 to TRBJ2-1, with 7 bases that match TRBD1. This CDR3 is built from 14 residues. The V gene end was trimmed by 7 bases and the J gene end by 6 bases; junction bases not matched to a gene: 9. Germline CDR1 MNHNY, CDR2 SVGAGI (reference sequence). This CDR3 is CASIAGQVGNEQFF. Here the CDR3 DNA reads TGTGCCAGCATTGCAGGACAGGTCGGCAATGAGCAGTTCTTC.

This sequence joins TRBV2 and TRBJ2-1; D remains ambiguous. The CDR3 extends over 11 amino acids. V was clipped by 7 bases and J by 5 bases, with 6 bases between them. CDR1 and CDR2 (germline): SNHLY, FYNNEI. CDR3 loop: CASTQDNEQFF. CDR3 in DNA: TGTGCCAGCACTCAGGACAATGAGCAGTTCTTC. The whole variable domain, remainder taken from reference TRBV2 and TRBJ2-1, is EPEVTQTPSHQVTQMGQEVILRCVPISNHLYFYWYRQILGQKVEFLVSFYNNEISEKSEIFDDQFSVERPDGSNFTLKIRSTKLEDSAMYFCASTQDNEQFFGPGTRLTVL.

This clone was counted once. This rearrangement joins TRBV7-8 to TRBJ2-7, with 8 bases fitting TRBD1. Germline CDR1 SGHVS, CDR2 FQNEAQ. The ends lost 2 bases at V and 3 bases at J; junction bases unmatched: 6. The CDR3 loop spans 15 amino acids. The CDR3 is CASSLTGQVGYEQYF. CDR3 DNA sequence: TGTGCCAGCAGCTTAACGGGACAGGTTGGCTACGAGCAGTACTTC.